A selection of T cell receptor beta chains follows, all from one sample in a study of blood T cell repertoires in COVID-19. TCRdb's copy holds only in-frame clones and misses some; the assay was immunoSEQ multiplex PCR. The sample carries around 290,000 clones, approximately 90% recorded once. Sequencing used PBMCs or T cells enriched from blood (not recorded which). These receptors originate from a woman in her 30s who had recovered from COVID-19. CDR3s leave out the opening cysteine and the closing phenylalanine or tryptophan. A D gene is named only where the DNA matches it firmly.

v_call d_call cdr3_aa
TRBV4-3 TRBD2 ASSPSTSGGKNIQY
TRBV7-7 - ASSLKAGQETQY
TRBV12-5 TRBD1 ASGLVSHLGTGDSYEQY
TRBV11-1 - ASSLGRSSYNEQF
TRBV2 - ASSSRDTGTNTGELF
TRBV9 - ASSVEEGIGELF
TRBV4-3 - ASSQDGSTVKNSPLH
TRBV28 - ASSPLALNNEQY
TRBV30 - AWRGGYAEAF
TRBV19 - ASSIVSRGRNEAF
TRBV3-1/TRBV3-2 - ASSQDRSGNTIY
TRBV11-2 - ASSLDRGRSYEQY
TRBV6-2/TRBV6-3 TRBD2 ASSFPGLAGVNTGELF
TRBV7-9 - ASSLVAGASGANVLT
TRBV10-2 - ASRNREGNEQF
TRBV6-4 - ASSDGSNYGYT
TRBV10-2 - ASSESGRETQY
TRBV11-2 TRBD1 ASSRDRGEGRGYEQY
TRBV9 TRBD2 ASSVGSWTSRSSTDTQY
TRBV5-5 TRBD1 ASSLVGQGAGELF
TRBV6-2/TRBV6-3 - ASSYSGGNTEAF
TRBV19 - ASSRDRANQPQH
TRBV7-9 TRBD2 ASSPGLVFEQF
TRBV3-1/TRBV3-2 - ASSPPDGSNEQF
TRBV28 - ASSGMDRYSNQPQH
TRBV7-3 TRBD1 ASSLRGQPNTEAF
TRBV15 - ATSTGSGGGNTIY
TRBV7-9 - ASSPGQQGSGNTIY
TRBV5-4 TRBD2 ASSWGTSLNYEQY
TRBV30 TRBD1 AWSVPDRDTGELF
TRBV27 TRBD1 ASSLDWDRAGEAF
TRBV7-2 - ASSELTEQF
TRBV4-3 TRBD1 ASSHGTGGRETQY
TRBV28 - ASSFPGRWVQRRHEQF
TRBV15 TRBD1 ATSSRTGGKGRNTEAF
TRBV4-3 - ASSQGASGSSYNEQF
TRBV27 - ASSKTGANSPLH
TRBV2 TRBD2 ASSTGLAGEETQY
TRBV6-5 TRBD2 ASSGTWEGYNEQF
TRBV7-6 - ASSMSPNYEQY
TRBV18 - ASSPPGREMNTEAF
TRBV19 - ASSVSIPLGEQY
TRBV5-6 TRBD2 ASSLFARGGIEQY
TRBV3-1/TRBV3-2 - ASSPRSPYEQY
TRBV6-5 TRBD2 ASSPTSGLYNEQF
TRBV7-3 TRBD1 ASSLTGQTQETQY
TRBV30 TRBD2 AWSGVLGGSYNEQF